This T cell receptor (beta chain) was recorded in a study of molecular identifiers for immune sequencing clone quantification. Only a few counts were recorded for this clonotype. Its matching antigen is unknown. CDR1 is MNHEY, CDR2 SMNVEV, per germline (reference sequence). The CDR3 extends over 14 amino acids. After removal of 3 bases from V and 5 bases from J, the junction contained 2 bases not matched to a gene. Study-wide results and limits: Clones exceeding 20 RNA copies carried over 99% of effector molecules but under 1% of naive-cell molecules.

Methods described previously, with TCR primers listed, were used for bulk TCR libraries. TCRdb passed the PCR reads through MiXCR, listing each CDR3 protein once. The sample consists of fewer than 350,000 distinct CDR3 sequences, 24% of them appearing once. The receptor comes from a human donor in good health. Some libraries in this study had Jurkat cell RNA spiked in. This rearrangement joins TRBV27 to TRBJ2-5; 11 nucleotides line up with TRBD2. Sequenced: naive CD8+ T cells from blood, with Jurkat cell RNA spiked in. Subset indicated: FACS-sorted CD8+CD4-CCR7+CD45RA+ naive T cells. The CDR3 region is CASSFSGGAETQYF. As DNA, the CDR3 is TGTGCCAGCAGTTTTAGCGGGGGGGCGGAGACCCAGTACTTC.